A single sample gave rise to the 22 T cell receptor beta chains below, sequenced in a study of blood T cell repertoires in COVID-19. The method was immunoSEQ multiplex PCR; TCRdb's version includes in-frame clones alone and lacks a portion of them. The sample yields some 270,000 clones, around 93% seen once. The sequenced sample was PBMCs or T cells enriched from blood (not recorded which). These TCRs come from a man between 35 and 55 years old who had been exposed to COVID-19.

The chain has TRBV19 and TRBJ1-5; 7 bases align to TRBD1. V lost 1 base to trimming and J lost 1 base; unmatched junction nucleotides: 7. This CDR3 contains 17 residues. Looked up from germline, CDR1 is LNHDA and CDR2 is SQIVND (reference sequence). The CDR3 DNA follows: TGTGCCAGTAGTATAGTCGTGACAGGGTGGAGCAATCAGCCCCAGCATTTT. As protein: CASSIVVTGWSNQPQHF.

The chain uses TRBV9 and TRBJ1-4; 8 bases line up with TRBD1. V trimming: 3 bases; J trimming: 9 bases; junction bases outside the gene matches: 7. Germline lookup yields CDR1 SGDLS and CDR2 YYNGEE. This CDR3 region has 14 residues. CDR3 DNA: TGTGCCAGCAGCGGCCAGGGGGCGAGAAAAAAACTGTTTTTT. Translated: CASSGQGARKKLFF.

The CDR3 region is CASSERLAGGKETQYF. CDR3 coding DNA: TGCGCCAGCAGTGAGAGGCTAGCGGGAGGGAAAGAGACCCAGTACTTC. The chain recombines TRBV10-1 with TRBJ2-5, with 12 nucleotides matching TRBD2. V shed 2 bases and J 3 bases; nucleotides not matched to a gene: 4. The germline V gene encodes CDR1 WNHNN and CDR2 SYGVQD (reference sequence). This CDR3 spans 16 amino acids.

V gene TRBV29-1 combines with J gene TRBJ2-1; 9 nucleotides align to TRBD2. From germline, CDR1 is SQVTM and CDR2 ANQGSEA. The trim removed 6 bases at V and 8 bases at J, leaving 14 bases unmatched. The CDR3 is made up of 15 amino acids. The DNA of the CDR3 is TGCAGCGTGAGTCTCGCGGGAGGGCCTAGCGATGAGCAGTTCTTC. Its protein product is CSVSLAGGPSDEQFF.

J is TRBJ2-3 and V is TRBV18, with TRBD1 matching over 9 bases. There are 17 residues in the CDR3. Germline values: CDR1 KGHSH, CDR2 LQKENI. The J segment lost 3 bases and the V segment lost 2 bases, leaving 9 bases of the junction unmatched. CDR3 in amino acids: CASSPYQSTGGTDTQYF. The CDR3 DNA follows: TGTGCCAGCTCACCATACCAATCGACAGGGGGGACAGATACGCAGTATTTT.

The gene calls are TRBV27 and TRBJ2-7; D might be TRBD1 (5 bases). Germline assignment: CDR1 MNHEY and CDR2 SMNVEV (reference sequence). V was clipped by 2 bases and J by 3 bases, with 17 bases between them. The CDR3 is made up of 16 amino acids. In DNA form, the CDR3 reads TGTGCCAGCAGTTTAAACCCTGGCAGGGTGGGCTACGAGCAGTACTTC. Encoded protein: CASSLNPGRVGYEQYF.

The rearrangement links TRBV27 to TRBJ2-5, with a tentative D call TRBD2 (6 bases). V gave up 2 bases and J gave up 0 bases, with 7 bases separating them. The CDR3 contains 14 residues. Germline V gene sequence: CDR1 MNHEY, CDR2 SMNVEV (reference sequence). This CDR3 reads CASSLGGYQETQYF. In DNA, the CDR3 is TGTGCCAGCAGTTTAGGGGGGTACCAAGAGACCCAGTACTTC.

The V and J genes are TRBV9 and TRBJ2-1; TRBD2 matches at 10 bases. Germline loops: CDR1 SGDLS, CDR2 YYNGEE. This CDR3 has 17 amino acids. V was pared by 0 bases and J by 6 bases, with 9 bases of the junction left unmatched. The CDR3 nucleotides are TGTGCCAGCAGCGTAGATGCTAGCGGGAGTCTGATCAATGAGCAGTTCTTC. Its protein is CASSVDASGSLINEQFF.

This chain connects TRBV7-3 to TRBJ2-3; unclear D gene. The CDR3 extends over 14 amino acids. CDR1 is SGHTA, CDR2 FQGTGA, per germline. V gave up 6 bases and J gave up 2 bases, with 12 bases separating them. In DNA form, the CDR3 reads TGTGCCAGCAGTCATGGCAGGCACACAGATACGCAGTATTTT. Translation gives CASSHGRHTDTQYF.

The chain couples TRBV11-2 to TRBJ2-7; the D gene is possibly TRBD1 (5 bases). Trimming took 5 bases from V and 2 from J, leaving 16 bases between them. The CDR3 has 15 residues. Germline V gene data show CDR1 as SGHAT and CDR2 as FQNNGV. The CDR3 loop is CASSLTQGNPYEQYF. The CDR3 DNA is TGTGCCAGCAGCCTGACCCAGGGAAACCCCTACGAGCAGTACTTC. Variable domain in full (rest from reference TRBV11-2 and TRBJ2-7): EAGVAQSPRYKIIEKRQSVAFWCNPISGHATLYWYQQILGQGPKLLIQFQNNGVVDDSQLPKDRFSAERLKGVDSTLKIQPAKLEDSAVYLCASSLTQGNPYEQYFGPGTRLTVT.

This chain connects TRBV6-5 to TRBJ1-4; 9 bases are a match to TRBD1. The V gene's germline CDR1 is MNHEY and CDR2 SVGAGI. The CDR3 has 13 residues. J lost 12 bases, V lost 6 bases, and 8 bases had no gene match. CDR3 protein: CASRQGASGELFF. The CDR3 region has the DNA TGTGCCAGCAGACAGGGGGCTTCGGGGGAACTGTTTTTT.

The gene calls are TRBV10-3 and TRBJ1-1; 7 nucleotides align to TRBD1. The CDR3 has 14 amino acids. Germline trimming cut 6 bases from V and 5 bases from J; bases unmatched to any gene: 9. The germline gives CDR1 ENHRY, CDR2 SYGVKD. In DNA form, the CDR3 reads TGTGCCATCAGGCGAACAGGGGTTATAACTGAAGCTTTCTTT. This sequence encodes CAIRRTGVITEAFF.

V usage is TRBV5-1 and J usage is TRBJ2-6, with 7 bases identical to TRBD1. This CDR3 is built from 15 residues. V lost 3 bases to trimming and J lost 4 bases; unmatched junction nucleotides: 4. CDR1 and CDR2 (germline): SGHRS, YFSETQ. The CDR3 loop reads CASSSGQTGANVLTF. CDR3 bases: TGCGCCAGCAGCTCGGGACAGACCGGGGCCAACGTCCTGACTTTC.

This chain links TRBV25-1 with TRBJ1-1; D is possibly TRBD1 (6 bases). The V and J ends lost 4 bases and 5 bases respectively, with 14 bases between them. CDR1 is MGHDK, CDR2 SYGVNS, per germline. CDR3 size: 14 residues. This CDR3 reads CASSVGGRGTEAFF. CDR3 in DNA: TGTGCCAGCAGTGTCGGGGGGCGAGGGACTGAAGCTTTCTTT.

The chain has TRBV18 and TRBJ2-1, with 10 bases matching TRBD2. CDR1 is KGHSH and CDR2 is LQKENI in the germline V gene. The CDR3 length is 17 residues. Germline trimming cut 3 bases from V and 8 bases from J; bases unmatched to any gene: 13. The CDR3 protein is CASSPAAAGLAIYEQFF. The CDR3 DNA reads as TGTGCCAGCTCACCCGCCGCAGCGGGACTAGCGATCTATGAGCAGTTCTTC.

CDR3 in amino acids: CASSVGSGGALNEQFF. CDR3 in DNA: TGTGCCAGCAGCGTAGGATCGGGAGGGGCCCTCAATGAGCAGTTCTTC. The chain joins TRBV9 to TRBJ2-1, with TRBD2 identical over 8 bases. This CDR3 spans 16 amino acids. Trimming at V came to 0 bases and at J to 6 bases, leaving 8 bases not matched to a gene. Germline values: CDR1 SGDLS, CDR2 YYNGEE.

The CDR3 bases are TGTGCCAGTAGTGATCAGGGCTCATCTATGAACACTGAAGCTTTCTTT. Translating it yields CASSDQGSSMNTEAFF. The chain uses TRBV19 and TRBJ1-1; a possible D gene is TRBD1 (5 bases). The CDR3 is 16 residues long. V was cut by 5 bases and J by 0 bases, with 16 bases left in between. Germline CDR1 and CDR2: LNHDA and SQIVND (reference sequence).

CDR3 loop: CAWIDRGGGTDTQYF. CDR3 nucleotide sequence: TGTGCCTGGATTGACAGGGGAGGGGGCACAGATACGCAGTATTTT. The chain has TRBV30 and TRBJ2-3; the D gene is possibly TRBD1 (8 bases). V lost 4 bases to trimming and J lost 1 base, with 15 bases between them. Germline assignment: CDR1 GTSNPN and CDR2 SVGIG (reference sequence). The CDR3 runs to 15 residues.

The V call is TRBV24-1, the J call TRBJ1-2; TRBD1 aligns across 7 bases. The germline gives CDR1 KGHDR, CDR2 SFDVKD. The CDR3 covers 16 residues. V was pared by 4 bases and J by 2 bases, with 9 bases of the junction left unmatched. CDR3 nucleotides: TGTGCCACCAGTGAGTCCCGGGACAGCCTAAACTATGGCTACACCTTC. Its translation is CATSESRDSLNYGYTF.

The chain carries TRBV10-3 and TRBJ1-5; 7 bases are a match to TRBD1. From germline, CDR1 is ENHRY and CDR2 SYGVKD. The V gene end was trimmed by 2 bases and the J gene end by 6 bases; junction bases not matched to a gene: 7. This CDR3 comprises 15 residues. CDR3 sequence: CAISERGQGGQPQHF. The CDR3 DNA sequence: TGTGCCATCAGTGAGAGGGGGCAGGGCGGTCAGCCCCAGCATTTT.

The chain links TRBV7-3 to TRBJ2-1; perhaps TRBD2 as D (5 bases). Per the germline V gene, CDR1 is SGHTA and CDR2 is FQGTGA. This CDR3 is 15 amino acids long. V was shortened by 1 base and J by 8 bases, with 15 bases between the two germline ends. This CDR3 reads CASSLSRETVHEQFF. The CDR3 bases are TGTGCCAGCAGCTTAAGCCGGGAAACGGTACATGAGCAGTTCTTC.

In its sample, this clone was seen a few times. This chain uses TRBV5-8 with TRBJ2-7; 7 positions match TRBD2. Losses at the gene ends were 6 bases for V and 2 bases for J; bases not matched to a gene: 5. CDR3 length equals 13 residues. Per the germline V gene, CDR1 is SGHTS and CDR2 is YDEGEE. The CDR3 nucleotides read TGTGCCAGCACCTATCTAGCGGCCTACGAGCAGTACTTC. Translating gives CASTYLAAYEQYF.